A single sample gave rise to the 32 T cell receptor beta chains below, sequenced in a study of early T cells in non-severe SARS-CoV-2 infection. TCRdb redid the calling of the 5' RACE reads with MiXCR, one entry per CDR3 protein. The table shows roughly 51,000 distinct CDR3 sequences, with around 6% occurring only once. Specimen: whole blood, collected at baseline. The receptors were gathered from an adult who was a healthcare worker with PCR-confirmed SARS-CoV-2 infection or an uninfected control (not recorded which).

This clonotype was seen at least ten times. The chain links TRBV24-1 to TRBJ2-7, with no clear D. Trimming left V 4 bases short and J 0 bases short, with 6 bases between. This CDR3 comprises 13 residues. Germline V gene data show CDR1 as KGHDR and CDR2 as SFDVKD. Written as DNA, the CDR3 is TGTGCCACCAGTGAGGGCAGCTCCTACGAGCAGTACTTC. The encoded protein is CATSEGSSYEQYF.

This clonotype turned up a few times. The genes are TRBV27 and TRBJ2-1, with D uncertain. This CDR3 has 14 residues. V was clipped by 4 bases and J by 4 bases, with 11 bases between them. Germline CDR1 is MNHEY and CDR2 is SMNVEV (reference sequence). The CDR3 nucleotides read TGTGCCAGCAGTTCATGGGGTTTTTACAATGAGCAGTTCTTC. As protein: CASSSWGFYNEQFF.

Many counts were recorded for this clonotype. The rearrangement links TRBV3-1 to TRBJ2-7, with TRBD1 matching over 9 bases. Germline V CDR1 and CDR2: LGHDT, YNNKEL (reference sequence). There are 15 residues in the CDR3. V dropped 4 bases and J dropped 1; count of bases not matched to a gene: 5. CDR3 coding DNA: TGTGCCAGCAGCCGTACCGGGACAGGGTCCTACGAGCAGTACTTC. This translates into CASSRTGTGSYEQYF.

The chain couples TRBV11-2 to TRBJ2-7; 8 positions agree with TRBD1. Germline loops: CDR1 SGHAT, CDR2 FQNNGV. Trimming took 4 bases from V and 5 from J; bases not matched to a gene: 13. The CDR3 is 16 residues long. The CDR3 here is CASSSPRSGGFNEQYF. In DNA, the CDR3 is TGTGCCAGCAGCTCCCCCAGATCAGGGGGCTTCAACGAGCAGTACTTC. Using reference TRBV11-2 and TRBJ2-7 for the parts outside the CDR3, the full variable domain is EAGVAQSPRYKIIEKRQSVAFWCNPISGHATLYWYQQILGQGPKLLIQFQNNGVVDDSQLPKDRFSAERLKGVDSTLKIQPAKLEDSAVYLCASSSPRSGGFNEQYFGPGTRLTVT.

This clonotype was observed at least ten times. The genes are TRBV3-1 and TRBJ2-7; 12 positions match TRBD2. This CDR3 is built from 14 residues. V lost 6 bases to trimming and J lost 4 bases; unmatched junction nucleotides: 4. In germline, CDR1 is LGHDT, CDR2 YNNKEL (reference sequence). CDR3 DNA sequence: TGTGCCAGCAGTTCCGGACTAGCGGGGTACGAGCAGTACTTC. Protein product: CASSSGLAGYEQYF.

This clonotype was observed at least ten times. The chain combines TRBV18 with TRBJ1-5; 7 bases line up with TRBD1. V shed 2 bases and J 6 bases; nucleotides not matched to a gene: 10. Per the germline V gene, CDR1 is KGHSH and CDR2 is LQKENI. This CDR3 spans 16 amino acids. The CDR3 loop reads CASSPTTGKIRQPQHF. The CDR3 DNA reads TGTGCCAGCTCACCAACGACAGGGAAGATTCGTCAGCCCCAGCATTTT.

This clonotype was recorded at least ten times. In nucleotides, the CDR3 is TGTGCCAGCAGTCTCGTGACTAGCGGGGGCACAGATACGCAGTATTTT. Protein: CASSLVTSGGTDTQYF. The chain joins TRBV28 to TRBJ2-3, with 11 bases identical to TRBD2. Germline V gives CDR1 MDHEN, CDR2 SYDVKM. The V and J ends lost 5 bases and 1 base, in that order; junction bases with no gene match: 5. The CDR3 has 16 amino acids.

This clonotype was seen at least ten times. The V and J genes are TRBV6-6 and TRBJ1-4; D uncertain. The CDR3 contains 14 residues. The V gene's germline CDR1 is MNHNY and CDR2 SVGAGI (reference sequence). Trimming took off 10 bases at V and 4 bases at J, with 16 bases between the two ends. Here the CDR3 reads CAISPDGFNEKLFF. In DNA, the CDR3 is TGTGCCATCAGCCCCGACGGGTTTAATGAAAAACTGTTTTTT.

In its sample, this clonotype was seen a few times. The chain combines TRBV6-5 with TRBJ2-1; D is perhaps TRBD1 or TRBD2 (5 bases each). V dropped 8 bases and J dropped 12 bases, with 20 bases sitting between them. Germline V CDR1 and CDR2: MNHEY, SVGAGI. The CDR3 spans 13 residues. The CDR3 spells CASSRGARSGQFF. The CDR3 DNA is TGTGCCAGCTCGAGGGGAGCCAGAAGTGGGCAGTTCTTC.

Many counts were recorded for this clonotype. The V and J genes are TRBV11-2 and TRBJ2-7, with 9 bases aligning to TRBD2. The CDR3 contains 13 residues. Per the germline V gene, CDR1 is SGHAT and CDR2 is FQNNGV. The ends lost 5 bases at V and 4 bases at J; junction bases unmatched: 3. This CDR3 is CASSLAGIYEQYF. The CDR3 DNA sequence: TGTGCCAGCAGCCTAGCGGGGATTTACGAGCAGTACTTC.

This clonotype was found many times. The V gene is TRBV7-2, the J gene TRBJ1-1, with 10 nucleotides matching TRBD1. The V gene's germline CDR1 is SGHTA and CDR2 FQGNSA. CDR3 length: 14 residues. J gave up 5 bases and V 4 bases, and 4 bases lay outside the gene matches. The chain's CDR3 is CASSSGQGETEAFF. Written as DNA, the CDR3 is TGTGCCAGCAGCTCAGGACAGGGGGAGACTGAAGCTTTCTTT.

This sequence joins TRBV12-3 or TRBV12-4 and TRBJ2-3; TRBD2 matches 7 bases. V was clipped by 6 bases and J by 5 bases; unmatched bases: 5. CDR3 length: 13 residues. The DNA of the CDR3 is TGTGCCAGCAGAACGGGGGGTGGAGATACGCAGTATTTT. The encoded protein is CASRTGGGDTQYF.

There are many counts of this clonotype. The chain uses TRBV27 and TRBJ2-4; D ambiguous. Germline V gene sequence: CDR1 MNHEY, CDR2 SMNVEV (reference sequence). Trimming pared 8 bases from V and 1 base from J, leaving 9 bases between. The CDR3 has 13 amino acids. The CDR3 bases are TGTGCCAGCGGCCGGGTGGCCAAAAACATTCAGTACTTC. Protein sequence: CASGRVAKNIQYF.

This rearrangement joins TRBV7-3 to TRBJ2-7; TRBD1 is a possible D gene (5 bases). The germline CDR1 and CDR2 sequences are SGHTA and FQGTGA. V gave up 4 bases and J gave up 6 bases, with 13 bases separating them. The CDR3 spans 13 residues. CDR3 nucleotides: TGTGCCAGCAGCTCCCAGGGAACTACCGAGCAGTACTTC. Translating it yields CASSSQGTTEQYF.

DNA for the CDR3: TGTGCCAGCAGTTTCCGTGGGCAGCCCCAGCATTTT. The encoded protein is CASSFRGQPQHF. J is TRBJ1-5 and V is TRBV12-3 or TRBV12-4, with D hard to call. V shed 3 bases and J shed 7 bases, with 7 bases lying between them. The CDR3 has 12 amino acids.

This clonotype has at least ten counts. The chain combines TRBV20-1 with TRBJ2-5; 12 nucleotides line up with TRBD1. Trimming took 3 bases from V and 7 from J; bases not matched to a gene: 6. Germline V gives CDR1 DFQATT, CDR2 SNEGSKA (reference sequence). The CDR3 covers 14 residues. The CDR3 DNA follows: TGCAGTGCTAGCCCCGGGACAGGGGGCGGGACCCAGTACTTC. Residues: CSASPGTGGGTQYF.

This clonotype was counted a few times. The rearrangement joins TRBV29-1 to TRBJ2-5; D ambiguous. Germline V gives CDR1 SQVTM, CDR2 ANQGSEA. The CDR3 totals 12 residues. V dropped 5 bases and J dropped 7 bases, with 14 bases sitting between them. CDR3 bases: TGCAGCGTTCCGGACGTTCTGATGACCCAGTACTTC. It encodes CSVPDVLMTQYF.

This clonotype was observed a handful of times. This chain connects TRBV7-2 to TRBJ2-7; D may be TRBD2 (6 bases). V lost 5 bases and J lost 1, with 15 bases in between. Germline V gives CDR1 SGHTA, CDR2 FQGNSA. The length of the CDR3 is 15 residues. The CDR3 DNA is TGTGCCAGCAGCCTCCCGGGGGATAAGTCCTACGAGCAGTACTTC. This gives the protein CASSLPGDKSYEQYF.

The genes are TRBV7-6 and TRBJ1-2; D is uncertain. V was shortened by 6 bases and J by 1 base, with 9 bases between the two germline ends. Germline values: CDR1 SGHVS, CDR2 FNYEAQ. The CDR3 runs 13 residues. Here the CDR3 DNA reads TGTGCCAGCAGTCGGACGGTTAACTATGGCTACACCTTC. Its protein is CASSRTVNYGYTF. Complete variable domain (other parts from reference TRBV7-6 and TRBJ1-2): GAGVSQSPRYKVTKRGQDVALRCDPISGHVSLYWYRQALGQGPEFLTYFNYEAQQDKSGLPNDRFSAERPEGSISTLTIQRTEQRDSAMYRCASSRTVNYGYTFGSGTRLTVV.

This clonotype turned up a few times. The gene calls are TRBV20-1 and TRBJ2-2; 7 bases map to TRBD2. From germline, CDR1 is DFQATT and CDR2 SNEGSKA (reference sequence). CDR3 size: 18 residues. J gave up 0 bases and V 5 bases, and 15 bases lay outside the gene matches. As DNA, the CDR3 is TGCAGTGCTCGGGACCCTAGCGGCGCCGCCACGAACACCGGGGAGCTGTTTTTT. Residues: CSARDPSGAATNTGELFF.

This clonotype was seen at least ten times. The chain employs TRBV7-2 and TRBJ2-7, with D unresolved. The CDR3 runs 14 residues. CDR1 is SGHTA, CDR2 FQGNSA, per germline. V was pared by 4 bases and J by 0 bases, with 10 bases between. Written as DNA, the CDR3 is TGTGCCAGCAGCTCGCACACGAGCTCCTACGAGCAGTACTTC. Amino acids: CASSSHTSSYEQYF.

There are a few counts of this clonotype. V and J are TRBV28 and TRBJ2-7; D is perhaps TRBD1 (5 bases). This CDR3 is 14 amino acids long. Trimming took off 6 bases at V and 5 bases at J, with 17 bases between the two ends. The germline gives CDR1 MDHEN, CDR2 SYDVKM. CDR3 loop: CASSEQFQGDEQYF. For the CDR3, the DNA is TGTGCCAGCAGCGAACAATTCCAGGGTGACGAGCAGTACTTC.

This clonotype came up many times. CDR3 residues: CATSRRRQETQYF. The CDR3 DNA sequence: TGTGCCACCAGCCGCAGGAGGCAAGAGACCCAGTACTTC. The genes are TRBV15 and TRBJ2-5, with a weak D call TRBD2 (5 bases). V gave up 5 bases and J gave up 2 bases, with 9 bases separating them. Germline CDR1 reads LNHNV; CDR2 reads YYDKDF (reference sequence). The CDR3 sequence is 13 residues long.

The CDR3 sequence is CASRIQGTRDTQYF. In DNA form, the CDR3 reads TGTGCCAGCAGGATACAGGGAACCAGGGATACGCAGTATTTT. This sequence joins TRBV12-3 or TRBV12-4 and TRBJ2-3, with D possibly TRBD1 on 6 matching bases. Trimming took off 6 bases at V and 6 bases at J, with 16 bases between the two ends. This CDR3 comprises 14 residues.

V and J are TRBV15 and TRBJ1-6; TRBD1 matches 9 bases. The length of the CDR3 is 15 residues. The germline V gene has CDR1 LNHNV and CDR2 YYDKDF (reference sequence). V gave up 3 bases and J gave up 10 bases; unmatched junction bases: 7. CDR3 in amino acids: CATSSNRGQGSPLHF. The CDR3 DNA reads TGTGCCACCAGCAGCAACAGGGGGCAGGGGTCACCCCTCCACTTT.

This clonotype was counted at least ten times. The gene calls are TRBV4-3 and TRBJ2-3, with 13 bases identical to TRBD2. Looked up from germline, CDR1 is LGHNA and CDR2 is YSLEER. V was pared by 0 bases and J by 4 bases, with 4 bases of the junction left unmatched. The CDR3 is 17 amino acids. This CDR3 reads CASSQERTSGGSDTQYF. The CDR3 bases are TGCGCCAGCAGCCAAGAGAGGACTAGCGGGGGATCAGATACGCAGTATTTT.

The J gene is TRBJ2-4, the V gene TRBV7-2; D possibly matches TRBD1 or TRBD2 (5 bases each). Deletions cut 3 bases from V and 10 bases from J, with 13 bases between. The germline V gene has CDR1 SGHTA and CDR2 FQGNSA. This CDR3 region has 13 residues. DNA for the CDR3: TGTGCCAGCAGCTTTTTGGGGGATGGGATTCAGTACTTC. It codes for CASSFLGDGIQYF.

This clonotype has just a few counts. The chain carries TRBV20-1 and TRBJ2-3; TRBD2 aligns across 11 bases. This CDR3 is built from 15 residues. Germline CDR1 and CDR2: DFQATT and SNEGSKA (reference sequence). The trim removed 3 bases at V and 2 bases at J, leaving 4 bases unmatched. The CDR3 loop reads CSARGTSGYTDTQYF. CDR3 coding DNA: TGCAGTGCTAGGGGGACTAGCGGATACACAGATACGCAGTATTTT.

This clonotype was observed a few times. The chain couples TRBV4-3 to TRBJ2-7; 8 bases line up with TRBD1. Trimming took 1 base from V and 5 from J; bases not matched to a gene: 1. There are 13 residues in the CDR3. The germline V gene encodes CDR1 LGHNA and CDR2 YSLEER. CDR3 protein: CASSQARGHEQYF. The CDR3 nucleotides are TGCGCCAGCAGCCAAGCCAGGGGGCACGAGCAGTACTTC.

This clonotype was seen at least ten times. This chain joins TRBV11-2 and TRBJ1-2; 7 nucleotides match TRBD1. The germline gives CDR1 SGHAT, CDR2 FQNNGV. J gave up 4 bases and V 4 bases, and 12 bases lay outside the gene matches. This CDR3 spans 16 amino acids. The CDR3 nucleotides are TGTGCCAGCAGCTCCAGGAACAGGGGAGAGGGCTATGGCTACACCTTC. Its translation is CASSSRNRGEGYGYTF.

In this sample, this clonotype turned up a few times. V usage is TRBV9 and J usage is TRBJ1-1; TRBD1 aligns across 8 bases. This CDR3 has 15 amino acids. Germline V gene data show CDR1 as SGDLS and CDR2 as YYNGEE. The junction had 5 bases not matched to a gene; V was cut back by 3 bases and J by 1 base. The CDR3 sequence: CASSGVGTGNTEAFF. CDR3 coding DNA: TGTGCCAGCAGCGGAGTGGGGACAGGGAACACTGAAGCTTTCTTT.

This clonotype came up a few times. The gene calls are TRBV10-3 and TRBJ1-1; unclear D gene. Per the germline V gene, CDR1 is ENHRY and CDR2 is SYGVKD. The germline V and J ends were trimmed by 2 bases and 1 base, with 5 bases remaining between them. This CDR3 spans 13 amino acids. CDR3 sequence reads: CAISEAWNTEAFF. In DNA, the CDR3 is TGTGCCATCAGTGAGGCCTGGAACACTGAAGCTTTCTTT.